Listed here are 18 T cell receptor beta chains from one sample, sequenced in a study of CD4 and CD8 cells across lung adenocarcinoma regions. TCRdb re-derived calls from the PCR reads in MiXCR, one entry per CDR3 protein. The sample consists of tens of thousands of distinct CDR3 sequences, over 40% of them appearing once. The sequencing input was CD4+ T cells from the center of a lung tumor. These receptors originate from a male donor with lung adenocarcinoma. The CD4 and CD8 labels of this study may be unreliable.

This clonotype has at least ten counts. Relative to the germline gene, one junction end is altered; a read error may explain this. V usage is TRBV11-3 and J usage is TRBJ2-2; 7 bases line up with TRBD2. CDR1 and CDR2 from the germline V gene are SGHNT and YENEEA. This CDR3 contains 17 residues. CDR3 DNA sequence: TGTGCCAGCAGCTTAGATGGGGTGGGACTAAACATCGGGGAGCTGTTTTTT. Its protein product is CASSLDGVGLNIGELFF.

The chain is built from TRBV6-5 and TRBJ2-3, with D possibly called TRBD1 or TRBD2 (5 bases each). V was cut by 4 bases and J by 12 bases, with 20 bases left in between. The CDR3 runs to 14 residues. Germline V lookup: CDR1 MNHEY, CDR2 SVGAGI. The CDR3 here is CASSLGTTKETQYF. In DNA, the CDR3 is TGTGCCAGCAGTTTGGGGACGACGAAAGAGACCCAGTATTTT.

This clonotype was counted only a few times. The chain uses TRBV6-5 and TRBJ2-2; D perhaps matches TRBD2 (5 bases). V was shortened by 6 bases and J by 16 bases, with 27 bases between the two germline ends. CDR1 and CDR2 (germline): MNHEY, SVGAGI. The CDR3 spans 15 residues. CDR3 in amino acids: CASRLQSGSTDTQFF. DNA of the CDR3: TGTGCCAGCAGACTCCAGTCTGGGAGTACAGATACGCAGTTTTTT.

This chain uses TRBV11-2 with TRBJ1-1, with a tentative D call TRBD1 (5 bases). The V end was cut by 7 bases, the J end by 10 bases, with 16 bases between. CDR3 length: 12 amino acids. Germline V CDR1 and CDR2: SGHAT, FQNNGV. The CDR3 DNA reads as TGTGCCAGCACCCCGGGTGGGGGACGAGCTTTCTTT. It yields the protein CASTPGGGRAFF.

This clonotype was counted at least ten times. The V call is TRBV6-1, the J call TRBJ2-5; tentative D call: TRBD2 (6 bases). Deletions cut 6 bases from V and 0 bases from J, with 8 bases between. From germline, CDR1 is MNHNS and CDR2 SASEGT. The CDR3 consists of 13 residues. The CDR3 DNA sequence: TGTGCCAGCAGCGGGACTTACCAAGAGACCCAGTACTTC. As protein: CASSGTYQETQYF.

V usage is TRBV24-1 and J usage is TRBJ1-2; possibly TRBD1 for D (6 bases). CDR3 length equals 15 residues. Trimming pared 3 bases from V and 2 bases from J, leaving 12 bases between. Per germline, CDR1 KGHDR and CDR2 SFDVKD. CDR3 coding DNA: TGTGCCACCAGTGATCGTGACAGGACGAACTATGGCTACACCTTC. It encodes CATSDRDRTNYGYTF.

This clonotype has at least ten counts. The chain combines TRBV6-2 or TRBV6-3 with TRBJ2-1, with 9 bases aligning to TRBD2. V shed 0 bases, J shed 6 bases, and the junction held 6 bases outside the gene matches. Germline loops: CDR1 MNHEY, CDR2 SVGEGT. The CDR3 contains 16 residues. The CDR3 bases are TGTGCCAGCAGTTACTCCCGACTAGCGGAATCCAATGAGCAGTTCTTC. Translation: CASSYSRLAESNEQFF.

Concerning this clonotype: A junction boundary mismatches the germline segment, possibly from a read error. The chain uses TRBV10-1 and TRBJ2-3; TRBD2 aligns across 9 bases. Germline V CDR1 and CDR2: WNHNN, SYGVQD (reference sequence). CDR3 size: 14 residues. In nucleotides, the CDR3 is TGCGCGGGCAGCGGGGGGAGCGGCGCAGATACCCAGTATTTT. This codes for CAGSGGSGADTQYF.

This clonotype has a count of ten or more. V is TRBV6-6 and J is TRBJ2-1; TRBD1 is a possible D gene (5 bases). Germline loops: CDR1 MNHNY, CDR2 SVGAGI (reference sequence). Trimming removed 5 bases from V and 7 bases from J, with 12 bases in between. The CDR3 runs 13 residues. In DNA form, the CDR3 reads TGTGCCAGCAGTCGAGATAGGGGTAATGAGCAGTTCTTC. It specifies CASSRDRGNEQFF.

This clonotype is categorized as medium-sized. This sequence joins TRBV6-6 and TRBJ2-1; TRBD2 agrees at 13 bases. After removal of 5 bases from V and 7 bases from J, the junction contained 8 bases not matched to a gene. This CDR3 is built from 16 residues. Germline V gives CDR1 MNHNY, CDR2 SVGAGI (reference sequence). In nucleotides, the CDR3 is TGTGCCAGCAGTAATCCAACTAGCGGGAGGGTTAATGAGCAGTTCTTC. It is translated as CASSNPTSGRVNEQFF.

On this clonotype: A junction end diverges from the germline sequence, so it may reflect a read error. This sequence joins TRBV6-1 and TRBJ2-2; D is perhaps TRBD2 (6 bases). Germline CDR1 reads MNHNS; CDR2 reads SASEGT. This CDR3 is 15 amino acids long. Here the CDR3 DNA reads TGTGCCAGGGGACTCCAGGCTGTAAGCACCGGGACGCTGTATTTT. Translation gives CARGLQAVSTGTLYF.

A remark on this clonotype: Germline is not matched at one junction end, which may reflect a read error. The chain couples TRBV6-1 to TRBJ2-3, with D possibly matching TRBD2 (6 bases). This CDR3 is built from 16 residues. Germline CDR1 is MNHNS and CDR2 is SASEGT. The CDR3 reads CASREQGGTSKETQYF. In DNA, the CDR3 is TGTGCCAGCAGGGAGCAGGGCGGGACGAGCAAAGAGACGCAGTACTTT.

The chain uses TRBV5-5 and TRBJ2-1; D not certain. V lost 0 bases and J lost 3, with 10 bases in between. This CDR3 region has 15 residues. CDR1 is SGHKS, CDR2 YYEKEE, per germline (reference sequence). CDR3 nucleotide sequence: TGTGCCAGCAGCTTGGCCGTAAGTTTCTACAATGAGCAGTTCTTC. As protein: CASSLAVSFYNEQFF.

About this clonotype: The germline gene is not matched at one end of the junction; a read error may be the cause. The J gene is TRBJ2-3, the V gene TRBV10-1; D may be TRBD2 (5 bases). Germline loops: CDR1 WNHNN, CDR2 SYGVQD (reference sequence). This CDR3 has 15 residues. The CDR3 region is CASGEGRWGTNTQYF. DNA of the CDR3: TGCGCCAGCGGTGAGGGTAGGTGGGGTACAAATACTCAGTATTTC.

This clonotype was detected a few times. The V gene is TRBV27, the J gene TRBJ2-3; tentative D call: TRBD2 (6 bases). Germline CDR1 is MNHEY and CDR2 is SMNVEV (reference sequence). This CDR3 is built from 15 residues. Trimming took 6 bases from V and 2 from J, leaving 15 bases between them. CDR3 residues: CASRQRVGLTDTQYF. DNA for the CDR3: TGTGCCAGCAGGCAGCGGGTAGGACTCACAGATACGCAGTATTTT.

The rearrangement joins TRBV20-1 to TRBJ2-1; 10 bases agree with TRBD2. V trimming: 3 bases; J trimming: 0 bases; junction bases outside the gene matches: 8. There are 17 residues in the CDR3. Per germline, CDR1 DFQATT and CDR2 SNEGSKA (reference sequence). CDR3 loop: CSASASGRVGSYNEQFF. The CDR3 DNA reads TGCAGTGCTAGTGCCAGCGGGAGGGTGGGCTCCTACAATGAGCAGTTCTTC.

The genes are TRBV9 and TRBJ2-1; D is undetermined. Per the germline V gene, CDR1 is SGDLS and CDR2 is YYNGEE. The V end lost 0 bases, the J end lost 3 bases, and 10 bases lay between the germline ends. This CDR3 contains 15 residues. CDR3 nucleotide sequence: TGTGCCAGCAGCGTAGATGCGGATCTCTACAATGAGCAGTTCTTC. Protein sequence: CASSVDADLYNEQFF.

Ten or more counts support this clonotype. The V and J genes are TRBV6-1 and TRBJ1-4; TRBD1 might be the D (5 bases). V was trimmed by 5 bases and J by 3 bases, leaving 19 bases between them. CDR3 length: 17 residues. The germline V gene has CDR1 MNHNS and CDR2 SASEGT. DNA of the CDR3: TGTGCCAGCAGTCCCGGGGCAGTGGAGATTTCTAATGAAAAACTGTTTTTT. It translates to CASSPGAVEISNEKLFF.